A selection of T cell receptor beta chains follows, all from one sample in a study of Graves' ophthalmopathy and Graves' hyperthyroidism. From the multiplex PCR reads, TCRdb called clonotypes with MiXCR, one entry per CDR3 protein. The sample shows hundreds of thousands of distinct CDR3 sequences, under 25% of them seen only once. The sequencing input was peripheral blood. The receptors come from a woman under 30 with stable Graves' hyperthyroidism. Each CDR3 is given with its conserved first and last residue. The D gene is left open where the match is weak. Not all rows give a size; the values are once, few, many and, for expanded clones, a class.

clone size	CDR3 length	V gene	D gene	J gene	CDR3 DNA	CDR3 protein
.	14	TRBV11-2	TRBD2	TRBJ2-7	TGTGCCAGCAGCCCCAGGTGGCGGGAGTCCGAGCAGTACTTC	CASSPRWRESEQYF
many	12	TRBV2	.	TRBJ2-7	TGTGCCAGCAGTGACAGCGGCCCTATAAAGAACTTC	CASSDSGPIKNF
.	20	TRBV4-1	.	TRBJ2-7	TGCGCCAGCAGCCCGCTTCGCAAGATTTCGACCTCCCCAAGTCTTGGGGAGCAGTACTTC	CASSPLRKISTSPSLGEQYF
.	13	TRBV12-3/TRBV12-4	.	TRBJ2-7	TGTGCCAGCAGCACGACAGGCAACTACGAGCAGTACTTC	CASSTTGNYEQYF
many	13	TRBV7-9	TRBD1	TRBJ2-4	TGTGCCAGCAGCTTTAACAGGGGGGACATTCAGTACTTC	CASSFNRGDIQYF
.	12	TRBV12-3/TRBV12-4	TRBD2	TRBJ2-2	TGTGCCAGCGGGACTAGACACGGGGAGCTGTTTTTT	CASGTRHGELFF
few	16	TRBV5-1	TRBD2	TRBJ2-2	TGCGCCAGCAGCGGAATGACTAGCGGGGGCACCGGGGAGCTGTTTTTT	CASSGMTSGGTGELFF
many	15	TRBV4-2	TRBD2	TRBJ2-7	TGTGCCAGCAGCCAACTTGGAGCGGGAGCGGGCGAGCAGTACTTC	CASSQLGAGAGEQYF
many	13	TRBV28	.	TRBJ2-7	TGTGCCAGCAACCGTCCAGAATCCTACGAGCAGTACTTC	CASNRPESYEQYF
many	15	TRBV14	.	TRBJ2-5	TGTGCCAGCAGCCAAGATACCAGGGGATGGGAGACCCAGTACTTC	CASSQDTRGWETQYF
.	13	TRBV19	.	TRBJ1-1	TGTGCCAGGAACAGGGAAACGAACACTGAAGCTTTCTTT	CARNRETNTEAFF
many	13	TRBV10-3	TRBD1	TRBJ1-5	TGTGCCACGAGACAGGGGATAAATCAGCCCCAGCGTTTT	CATRQGINQPQRF
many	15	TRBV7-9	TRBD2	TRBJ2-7	TGTGCCAGCAGCTTAGTCCGGGGGGGCTCCTACGAGCAGTACTTC	CASSLVRGGSYEQYF
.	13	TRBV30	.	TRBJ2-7	TGTGCCTGGAGTAAGGGACTGACCTACGAGCAGTACTTC	CAWSKGLTYEQYF
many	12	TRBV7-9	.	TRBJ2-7	TGTGCCAGCAGCCAGATTTCGGTCGAGCAGTACTTC	CASSQISVEQYF
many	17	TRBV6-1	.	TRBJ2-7	TGTGCCAGCAGTGAAGGGGCCGGGACTGCCTTTTCCTACGAGCAGTACTTC	CASSEGAGTAFSYEQYF
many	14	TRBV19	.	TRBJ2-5	TGTGCCAGCAAAGATAGGGGAAGGTCGGAGACCCAGTACTTC	CASKDRGRSETQYF
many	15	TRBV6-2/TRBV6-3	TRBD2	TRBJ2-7	TGTGCCAGCAATAAACTAGCGGGAGGGCCCTACGAGCAGTACTTC	CASNKLAGGPYEQYF
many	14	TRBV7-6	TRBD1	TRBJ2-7	TGTGCCAGCAGCATGGGACAGGGAACATACGAGCAGTACTTC	CASSMGQGTYEQYF
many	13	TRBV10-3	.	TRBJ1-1	TGTGCCATCACCCCCACAGGGAACACTGAAGCTTTCTTT	CAITPTGNTEAFF
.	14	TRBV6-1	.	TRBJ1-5	TGTGCCAGCAGTGAAGCGGGGGGTTATCAGCCCCAGCATTTT	CASSEAGGYQPQHF
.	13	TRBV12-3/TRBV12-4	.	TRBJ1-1	TGTGCCAGCAGTCTTACTAAGACAGGCCAGGCTTTCTTT	CASSLTKTGQAFF
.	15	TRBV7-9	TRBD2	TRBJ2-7	TGTGCCAGCAGCTCAGGCGGGGGGAGGAGCTACGAGCAGTACTTC	CASSSGGGRSYEQYF
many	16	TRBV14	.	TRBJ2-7	TGTGCCAGCAGCCAGGACCGCAGGTTTTCGGCCTACGAGCAGTACTTC	CASSQDRRFSAYEQYF
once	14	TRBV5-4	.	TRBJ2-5	TGTGCCAGCAGCTCGACAGAGAACCAAGAGACCCAGTACTTC	CASSSTENQETQYF
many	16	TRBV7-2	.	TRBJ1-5	TGTGCCAGCAGCTTATCGGGGGGAGGGGGCAATCAGCCCCAGCATTTT	CASSLSGGGGNQPQHF
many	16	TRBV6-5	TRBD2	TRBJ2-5	TGTGCCAGCAGTTACTCTGGTAGCGGGGGCGGGGTGACCCAGTACTTC	CASSYSGSGGGVTQYF
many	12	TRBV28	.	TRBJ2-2	TGTGCCAGCACGTGGAGAAACGGGGAGCTGTTTTTT	CASTWRNGELFF
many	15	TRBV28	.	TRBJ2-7	TGTGCCAGCAGTTTTGGGCACAGGGAGGGGTACGAGCAGTACTTC	CASSFGHREGYEQYF
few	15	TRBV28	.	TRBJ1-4	TGTGCCAGCAGCTTGGGCCTGGGACGGGAAGAAAAACTGTTTTTT	CASSLGLGREEKLFF
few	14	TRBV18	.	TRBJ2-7	TGTGCCAGCTCACCACCGCTCGGCTCCTACGAGCAGTACTTC	CASSPPLGSYEQYF
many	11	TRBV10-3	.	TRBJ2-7	TGTGCCACTGAGGACAGATACGAGCAGTACTTC	CATEDRYEQYF
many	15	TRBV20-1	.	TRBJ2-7	TGCAGTGCTAGAGACCGCAGCGGTTTGTCCTACGAGCAGTACTTC	CSARDRSGLSYEQYF
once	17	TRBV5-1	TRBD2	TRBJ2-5	TGCGCCAGCAGCTTGTTGGGACTAGCGGGAGGGCTGGAGACCCAGTACTTC	CASSLLGLAGGLETQYF
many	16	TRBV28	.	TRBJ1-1	TGTGCCAGCAACTACCGTCGGGGGGGGATGAACACTGAAGCTTTCTTT	CASNYRRGGMNTEAFF
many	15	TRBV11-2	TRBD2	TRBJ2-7	TGTGCCAGCAGCTTTCGGGTAGCGGGACCCTACGAGCAGTACTTC	CASSFRVAGPYEQYF
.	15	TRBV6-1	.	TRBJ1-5	TGTGCCAGCAGTGTGTCCTTTGGGCAAAATCAGCCCCAGCATTTT	CASSVSFGQNQPQHF
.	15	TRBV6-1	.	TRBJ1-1	TGTGCCAGCAGCACAATGGCAGGGGAGGGCACTGAAGCTTTCTTT	CASSTMAGEGTEAFF
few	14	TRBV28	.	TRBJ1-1	TGTGCCAGCAGTTTTGTTTCAAGCCAGGGGAAAGCTTTCTTT	CASSFVSSQGKAFF
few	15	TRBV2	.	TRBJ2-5	TGTGCCAGCAGTGAGGAGGGAAACTTACAAGAGACCCAGTACTTC	CASSEEGNLQETQYF
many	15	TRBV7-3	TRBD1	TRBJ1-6	TGTGCCAGCAGCTTAAAGGGGGCTGGGGAGTCACCCCTCCACTTT	CASSLKGAGESPLHF
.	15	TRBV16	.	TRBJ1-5	TGTGCCAGCAGCCAATTCTTCGGCGAGAATCAGCCCCAGCATTTT	CASSQFFGENQPQHF
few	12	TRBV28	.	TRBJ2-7	TGTGCCAGCAGCCCCCAGGGTCTCGAGCAGTACTTC	CASSPQGLEQYF
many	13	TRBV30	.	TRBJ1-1	TGTGCCTGGAGTGTAATAGGGAACACTGAAGCTTTCTTT	CAWSVIGNTEAFF